Below, 23 T cell receptor beta chains from the same sample are listed, as sequenced in a study of blood T cell repertoires in COVID-19. Clones were sequenced by immunoSEQ multiplex PCR, and TCRdb holds only the in-frame ones, with some missing. Of about 150,000 clones listed, 87% are singletons. Input material: PBMCs or T cells enriched from blood (not recorded which). The receptor set was obtained from a woman aged 50 to 60 who had recovered from COVID-19.

The chain links TRBV21-1 to TRBJ2-6; TRBD1 was called by the table and not checked on the DNA. TRBV21-1 is recorded as a pseudogene. This CDR3 has 20 residues. The CDR3 coding sequence is TGTGCCAGCAGCAATTTAAGTGGGCAGGCCGTTAGCTCTGGGGCCAACGTCCTGACTTTC. Encoded protein: CASSNLSGQAVSSGANVLTF.

The rearrangement links TRBV6-4 to TRBJ1-1; weak D call: TRBD1 (5 bases). The V end lost 4 bases, the J end lost 3 bases, and 12 bases lay between the germline ends. The CDR3 contains 14 residues. The V gene's germline CDR1 is MRHNA and CDR2 SNTAGT. The CDR3 protein is CASSGQGFYTEAFF. CDR3 sequence (DNA): TGTGCCAGCAGTGGTCAGGGATTCTACACTGAAGCTTTCTTT.

The sample holds one count of this clone. This rearrangement joins TRBV7-2 to TRBJ2-7; D is perhaps TRBD1 (6 bases). V lost 5 bases to trimming and J lost 3 bases, with 14 bases between them. Per the germline V gene, CDR1 is SGHTA and CDR2 is FQGNSA. The CDR3 runs 14 residues. As DNA, the CDR3 is TGTGCCAGCAGCGGGGGACAAGTCTACTACGAGCAGTACTTC. This sequence encodes CASSGGQVYYEQYF.

The chain employs TRBV7-9 and TRBJ1-2; D might be TRBD1 (5 bases). CDR3 length equals 14 residues. The V and J ends lost 1 base and 6 bases respectively, with 12 bases between them. From germline, CDR1 is SEHNR and CDR2 FQNEAQ (reference sequence). The CDR3 spells CASSLVPEGDGYTF. The CDR3 bases are TGTGCCAGCAGCTTAGTGCCGGAAGGGGATGGCTACACCTTC.

For the CDR3, the DNA is TGCGCCAGCACTCTTCGGGACAGCCACGACGAGACCCAGTACTTC. Its translation is CASTLRDSHDETQYF. The chain uses TRBV5-1 and TRBJ2-5; 7 positions match TRBD1. The CDR3 loop spans 15 amino acids. V was pared by 6 bases and J by 5 bases, with 13 bases of the junction left unmatched. Germline V lookup: CDR1 SGHRS, CDR2 YFSETQ.

The chain joins TRBV3-1 (or the pseudogene TRBV3-2) to TRBJ2-1, with 8 positions matching TRBD2. The CDR3 length is 14 residues. The trim removed 3 bases at V and 6 bases at J, leaving 4 bases unmatched. From germline, CDR1 is LGHDT and CDR2 YNNKEL (reference sequence). Here the CDR3 reads CASSHKRERNEQFF. CDR3 DNA: TGTGCCAGCAGCCACAAGCGGGAGCGCAATGAGCAGTTCTTC.

The CDR3 sequence: CASSEFARGGFGSPLHF. Written as DNA, the CDR3 is TGTGCCAGCAGTGAATTCGCACGTGGGGGGTTCGGATCACCCCTCCACTTT. The V and J genes are TRBV2 and TRBJ1-6; possible D gene TRBD1, 5 bases. Germline CDR1 reads SNHLY; CDR2 reads FYNNEI. The CDR3 loop spans 17 amino acids. V lost 2 bases to trimming and J lost 10 bases, with 21 bases between them.

V and J are TRBV2 and TRBJ2-1; 14 bases are a match to TRBD2. From germline, CDR1 is SNHLY and CDR2 FYNNEI. The CDR3 totals 15 residues. J lost 9 bases, V lost 3 bases, and 4 bases had no gene match. The CDR3 sequence is CASSETSGRGVEQFF. The CDR3 DNA follows: TGTGCCAGCAGTGAGACTAGCGGGAGGGGGGTTGAGCAGTTCTTC.

The chain uses TRBV19 and TRBJ2-1; 11 nucleotides match TRBD1. Germline-derived CDR1 and CDR2 are LNHDA and SQIVND (reference sequence). Unmatched junction bases numbered 8, after V lost 3 bases and J lost 4 bases. The CDR3 extends over 17 amino acids. The CDR3 nucleotides are TGTGCCAGTAGTATGTACTCCGGGACAGGGGGGTACAATGAGCAGTTCTTC. Protein sequence: CASSMYSGTGGYNEQFF. Full variable domain (remainder filled in from reference TRBV19 and TRBJ2-1): DGGITQSPKYLFRKEGQNVTLSCEQNLNHDAMYWYRQDPGQGLRLIYYSQIVNDFQKGDIAEGYSVSREKKESFPLTVTSAQKNPTAFYLCASSMYSGTGGYNEQFFGPGTRLTVL.

The chain combines TRBV24-1 with TRBJ2-1; 8 bases line up with TRBD2. Per germline, CDR1 KGHDR and CDR2 SFDVKD. The CDR3 contains 14 residues. V shed 2 bases, J shed 6 bases, and the junction held 2 bases outside the gene matches. CDR3 DNA: TGTGCCACCAGTGATTACCGGGAGGGCAATGAGCAGTTCTTC. It codes for CATSDYREGNEQFF.

This chain links TRBV10-1 with TRBJ2-3, with D perhaps TRBD1 (5 bases). Germline CDR1 WNHNN, CDR2 SYGVQD (reference sequence). This CDR3 spans 15 amino acids. Between the trimmed V and J ends, which lost 6 bases and 3 bases, there was a span of 16 bases. Here the CDR3 reads CASRAGNRATDTQYF. DNA of the CDR3: TGCGCCAGCAGGGCAGGGAATCGCGCAACAGATACGCAGTATTTT.

The J gene is TRBJ2-2, the V gene TRBV19, with 7 bases identical to TRBD1. Germline V gene sequence: CDR1 LNHDA, CDR2 SQIVND (reference sequence). Losses at the gene ends were 9 bases for V and 2 bases for J; bases not matched to a gene: 3. The CDR3 is 13 residues long. The CDR3: CASDRDNTGELFF. The DNA for the CDR3 is TGTGCCAGCGACAGGGATAACACCGGGGAGCTGTTTTTT.

This clone was detected once. This sequence joins TRBV19 and TRBJ2-1, with 13 bases aligning to TRBD2. The CDR3 runs to 14 residues. In germline, CDR1 is LNHDA, CDR2 SQIVND (reference sequence). The trim removed 9 bases at V and 7 bases at J, leaving 6 bases unmatched. The CDR3 spells CASRTSGSLNEQFF. For the CDR3, the DNA is TGTGCCAGCCGGACTAGCGGGAGTTTGAATGAGCAGTTCTTC.

The rearrangement joins TRBV2 to TRBJ1-1, with TRBD1 identical over 9 bases. The germline V gene encodes CDR1 SNHLY and CDR2 FYNNEI. CDR3 length: 16 amino acids. Trimming removed 6 bases from V and 0 bases from J; junction bases left unmatched: 8. CDR3 in DNA: TGTGCCAGCAGCGGGACAGGGAAGCGTATGAACACTGAAGCTTTCTTT. Protein product: CASSGTGKRMNTEAFF.

This chain joins TRBV24-1 and TRBJ2-3, with 10 bases that match TRBD2. The length of the CDR3 is 16 residues. With V trimmed by 4 bases and J by 1 base, 4 bases remained unmatched. Looked up from germline, CDR1 is KGHDR and CDR2 is SFDVKD. The CDR3 loop reads CATSDVGTSGTDTQYF. The DNA for the CDR3 is TGTGCCACCAGTGACGTAGGGACTAGCGGCACAGATACGCAGTATTTT.

J is TRBJ2-7 and V is TRBV6-5; a possible D gene is TRBD2 (5 bases). The CDR3 extends over 15 amino acids. Germline values: CDR1 MNHEY, CDR2 SVGAGI. Trimming took 5 bases from V and 2 from J, leaving 16 bases between them. CDR3 loop: CASSLPAGYTYEQYF. The CDR3 DNA reads TGTGCCAGCAGTCTGCCGGCGGGTTATACCTACGAGCAGTACTTC.

The chain is built from TRBV19 and TRBJ2-3; 12 bases align to TRBD1. Germline V CDR1 and CDR2: LNHDA, SQIVND (reference sequence). V was pared by 6 bases and J by 5 bases, with 6 bases of the junction left unmatched. CDR3 length equals 15 residues. CDR3 in DNA: TGTGCCAGTAGCGCCGGGACAGGGGGCGGAGATACGCAGTATTTT. This codes for CASSAGTGGGDTQYF.

The chain joins TRBV19 to TRBJ1-3; TRBD1 aligns across 7 bases. CDR3 length: 13 amino acids. Germline CDR1 and CDR2: LNHDA and SQIVND (reference sequence). J lost 8 bases, V lost 8 bases, and 9 bases had no gene match. CDR3 region: CASLDRQGHTIYF. CDR3 DNA: TGTGCCAGTCTCGACCGACAGGGACACACCATATATTTT.

The chain links TRBV12-3 or TRBV12-4 to TRBJ2-7; D unresolved. V lost 1 base and J 5 bases, leaving 3 bases between the germline ends. The CDR3 sequence is 11 residues long. The CDR3 DNA is TGTGCCAGCAGTTTAGTTAACGAGCAGTACTTC. Translation: CASSLVNEQYF.

This chain links TRBV3-1 (or the pseudogene TRBV3-2) with TRBJ1-3, with D unresolved. The CDR3 extends over 16 amino acids. The V end lost 1 base, the J end lost 0 bases, and 10 bases lay between the germline ends. In germline, CDR1 is LGHDT, CDR2 YNNKEL (reference sequence). CDR3 amino acids: CASSQVYRHSGNTIYF. The CDR3, as DNA: TGTGCCAGCAGCCAAGTCTACAGACACTCTGGAAACACCATATATTTT.

The V and J genes are TRBV5-1 and TRBJ2-7, with 10 bases aligning to TRBD2. V shed 4 bases and J 5 bases; nucleotides not matched to a gene: 3. There are 13 residues in the CDR3. Germline CDR1 is SGHRS and CDR2 is YFSETQ. This chain's CDR3 is CASSDGLADEQYF. The CDR3 DNA is TGCGCCAGCAGCGATGGACTAGCGGACGAGCAGTACTTC.

The V gene is TRBV30, the J gene TRBJ1-3, with D unresolved. The germline V gene encodes CDR1 GTSNPN and CDR2 SVGIG (reference sequence). The CDR3 is made up of 12 amino acids. Trimming took off 7 bases at V and 1 base at J, with 8 bases between the two ends. CDR3: CALKRSGNTIYF. CDR3 DNA sequence: TGTGCCTTAAAGAGGTCTGGAAACACCATATATTTT.

The rearrangement links TRBV5-1 to TRBJ2-1, with 8 bases lining up with TRBD2. Germline CDR1 is SGHRS and CDR2 is YFSETQ. The CDR3 spans 15 residues. J lost 4 bases, V lost 1 base, and 4 bases had no gene match. CDR3 DNA: TGCGCCAGCAGCTTGAAGATAGCGGGGTACAATGAGCAGTTCTTC. This sequence encodes CASSLKIAGYNEQFF.